This note documents a single TCR beta chain sequence. The target antigen is unknown. The source of the sample is a study of T cells in Graves' hyperthyroidism and ophthalmopathy. The study, taken as a whole, reports: Ophthalmopathy was model-predicted a median 6.5 months pre-onset.

Graves' hyperthyroidism was deemed stable given no ophthalmopathy progression within 18 months. Researchers took RNA transcripts and amplified the TCR beta CDR3 regions from them. The primer set for the first-round RT-PCR of the TCR CDR3 was HTBI. TCRdb recomputed calls from the multiplex PCR reads with MiXCR, one row per CDR3 protein. The table shows more than 75,000 distinct CDR3 sequences, with about 51% occurring only once. The sequencing input was blood. This receptor was taken from a woman in her thirties or forties with Graves' hyperthyroidism.

The CDR3 sequence: CACSPSGTGVRNTEAFF. In DNA form, the CDR3 reads TGTGCCTGCAGTCCGTCTGGGACAGGGGTTCGGAACACTGAAGCTTTCTTT. The chain uses TRBV19 and TRBJ1-1; the match to TRBD1 covers 10 bases. The V gene end was trimmed by 11 bases and the J gene end by 1 base; junction bases not matched to a gene: 16. CDR3 length equals 17 residues. Germline CDR1 LNHDA, CDR2 SQIVND (reference sequence). Full variable domain (remainder filled in from reference TRBV19 and TRBJ1-1): DGGITQSPKYLFRKEGQNVTLSCEQNLNHDAMYWYRQDPGQGLRLIYYSQIVNDFQKGDIAEGYSVSREKKESFPLTVTSAQKNPTAFYLCACSPSGTGVRNTEAFFGQGTRLTVV.